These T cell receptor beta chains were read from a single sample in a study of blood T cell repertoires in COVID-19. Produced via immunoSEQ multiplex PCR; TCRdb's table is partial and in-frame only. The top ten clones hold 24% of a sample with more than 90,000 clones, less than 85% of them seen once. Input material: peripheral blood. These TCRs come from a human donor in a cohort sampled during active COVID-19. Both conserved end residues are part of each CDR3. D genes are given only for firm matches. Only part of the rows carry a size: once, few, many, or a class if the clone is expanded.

cdr3_nt: TGTGCCAGCAGCCCGGGGACTAGCGGGGGGGCGCAGTTCTTC
cdr3_aa: CASSPGTSGGAQFF
d_call: TRBD2
v_call: TRBV11-3
j_call: TRBJ2-1
clone_size: -

cdr3_nt: TGTGCCAGCAGCTTAAGTGGGACAGGGGGCCTCGGTGGGCAGTATTTT
cdr3_aa: CASSLSGTGGLGGQYF
d_call: TRBD1
v_call: TRBV11-1
j_call: TRBJ2-3
clone_size: -

cdr3_nt: TGTGCCACCAGCGTCCGACAGGGGAGCTCCTACAATGAGCAGTTCTTC
cdr3_aa: CATSVRQGSSYNEQFF
d_call: TRBD1
v_call: TRBV15
j_call: TRBJ2-1
clone_size: -

cdr3_nt: TGTGCCAGCAGCGTAGACCTAGCGGGGCCTACAGATACGCAGTATTTT
cdr3_aa: CASSVDLAGPTDTQYF
d_call: TRBD2
v_call: TRBV9
j_call: TRBJ2-3
clone_size: -

cdr3_nt: TGTGCCAGCACCTTGAGGGGGGCCGCGACAGGGAGGAATGAGCAGTTCTTC
cdr3_aa: CASTLRGAATGRNEQFF
d_call: -
v_call: TRBV25-1
j_call: TRBJ2-1
clone_size: -

cdr3_nt: TGTGCCAGCAGCTCAACCAGAGAGACCCAGTACTTC
cdr3_aa: CASSSTRETQYF
d_call: -
v_call: TRBV7-2
j_call: TRBJ2-5
clone_size: -

cdr3_nt: TGTGCCAGCAGCCGGAACAGGATCGGGGAGCTGTTTTTT
cdr3_aa: CASSRNRIGELFF
d_call: -
v_call: TRBV6-5
j_call: TRBJ2-2
clone_size: -

cdr3_nt: TGTGCCAGCACTCCTAGCGGGAGGAGGGCCAAAAACATTCAGTACTTC
cdr3_aa: CASTPSGRRAKNIQYF
d_call: TRBD2
v_call: TRBV2
j_call: TRBJ2-4
clone_size: -

cdr3_nt: TGCGCCAGCAGCCAAGATGGAGTAGGACAGGGAGGGAGTACTCAGCCCCAGCATTTT
cdr3_aa: CASSQDGVGQGGSTQPQHF
d_call: TRBD1
v_call: TRBV4-1
j_call: TRBJ1-5
clone_size: few

cdr3_nt: TGTGCCAGCAGTTTAGGGGAGGGAGAAGAGCAGTTCTTC
cdr3_aa: CASSLGEGEEQFF
d_call: TRBD2
v_call: TRBV27
j_call: TRBJ2-1
clone_size: -

cdr3_nt: TGCAGCGTTTTCGGGGGAGGGTCCAATGAGCAGTTCTTC
cdr3_aa: CSVFGGGSNEQFF
d_call: TRBD2
v_call: TRBV29-1
j_call: TRBJ2-1
clone_size: -

cdr3_nt: TGTGCCAGCAGTCACTCGACAGGGTCGAACACTGAAGCTTTCTTT
cdr3_aa: CASSHSTGSNTEAFF
d_call: TRBD1
v_call: TRBV6-5
j_call: TRBJ1-1
clone_size: few

cdr3_nt: TGTGCCAGCAGCCCCCAAATGGGGCCCTACGAGCAGTACTTC
cdr3_aa: CASSPQMGPYEQYF
d_call: -
v_call: TRBV11-2
j_call: TRBJ2-7
clone_size: once

cdr3_nt: TGCGCCAGCAGCCCGGGAGATACTGGAAACACCATATATTTT
cdr3_aa: CASSPGDTGNTIYF
d_call: -
v_call: TRBV5-1
j_call: TRBJ1-3
clone_size: few

cdr3_nt: TGCGCCAGCAGCCAAGATGGGGCTAGCGGGAGGGCCGGGGGAAAAGATGAGCAGTTCTTC
cdr3_aa: CASSQDGASGRAGGKDEQFF
d_call: TRBD2
v_call: TRBV4-1
j_call: TRBJ2-1
clone_size: -

cdr3_nt: TGTGCCAGCAGGGGGGCGGGAGAGACCCAGTACTTC
cdr3_aa: CASRGAGETQYF
d_call: -
v_call: TRBV2
j_call: TRBJ2-5
clone_size: -

cdr3_nt: TGTGCCATCAGTGAGTCTCCCGGGACAGGGGATAGTTCACCCCTCCACTTT
cdr3_aa: CAISESPGTGDSSPLHF
d_call: TRBD1
v_call: TRBV10-3
j_call: TRBJ1-6
clone_size: -

cdr3_nt: TGTGCCAGTGAACGGGTAAACACCATATATTTT
cdr3_aa: CASERVNTIYF
d_call: -
v_call: TRBV19
j_call: TRBJ1-3
clone_size: -

cdr3_nt: TGTGCCAGCAGCCCAGGGTCTAACTACGAGCAGTACTTC
cdr3_aa: CASSPGSNYEQYF
d_call: -
v_call: TRBV7-9
j_call: TRBJ2-7
clone_size: -

cdr3_nt: TGTGCCAGCAGTTTAGAGGGACGACTAGCGGTCTCCTACGAGCAGTACTTC
cdr3_aa: CASSLEGRLAVSYEQYF
d_call: TRBD2
v_call: TRBV27
j_call: TRBJ2-7
clone_size: -

cdr3_nt: TGTGCCAGCAGCAGCAGGGACAGCTCTAACTATGGCTACACCTTC
cdr3_aa: CASSSRDSSNYGYTF
d_call: TRBD1
v_call: TRBV11-2
j_call: TRBJ1-2
clone_size: -

cdr3_nt: TGCGCCAGCAGCTTGGGAGCAGGGGATCAGCCCCAGCATTTT
cdr3_aa: CASSLGAGDQPQHF
d_call: -
v_call: TRBV5-1
j_call: TRBJ1-5
clone_size: -

cdr3_nt: TGTGCCAGCAGCTTCACATACGAGCAGTACTTC
cdr3_aa: CASSFTYEQYF
d_call: -
v_call: TRBV5-8
j_call: TRBJ2-7
clone_size: -

cdr3_nt: TGTGCCACCAAACCGGGACAGGGCTCCTCTGGAAACACCATATATTTT
cdr3_aa: CATKPGQGSSGNTIYF
d_call: TRBD1
v_call: TRBV15
j_call: TRBJ1-3
clone_size: -

cdr3_nt: TGCGCCAGCAGCCTCGGGGACAGGACTTACGAGCAGTACTTC
cdr3_aa: CASSLGDRTYEQYF
d_call: TRBD1
v_call: TRBV5-1
j_call: TRBJ2-7
clone_size: -

cdr3_nt: TGTGCCAGCAGCGTAGACTACGGGAGGGCCTACGAGCAGTACTTC
cdr3_aa: CASSVDYGRAYEQYF
d_call: TRBD2
v_call: TRBV9
j_call: TRBJ2-7
clone_size: -

cdr3_nt: TGTGCCAGCAGCCAATCCAGGACTAGCGGGAGTCAGACCCAGTACTTC
cdr3_aa: CASSQSRTSGSQTQYF
d_call: TRBD2
v_call: TRBV3-1/TRBV3-2
j_call: TRBJ2-5
clone_size: -

cdr3_nt: TGTGCCAGCAGCGTAACTAGCGGGACAGGCGGGGAGACCCAGTACTTC
cdr3_aa: CASSVTSGTGGETQYF
d_call: TRBD2
v_call: TRBV9
j_call: TRBJ2-5
clone_size: -

cdr3_nt: TGTGCCAGCAGGAGCAAAATTTACGAGCAGTACTTC
cdr3_aa: CASRSKIYEQYF
d_call: -
v_call: TRBV28
j_call: TRBJ2-7
clone_size: -

cdr3_nt: TGTGCCAGTAGTAGACAGCCTAATGAAAAACTGTTTTTT
cdr3_aa: CASSRQPNEKLFF
d_call: -
v_call: TRBV19
j_call: TRBJ1-4
clone_size: -

cdr3_nt: TGTGCCAGCAGCCCCCGCGGTGGGAACACCGGGGAGCTGTTTTTT
cdr3_aa: CASSPRGGNTGELFF
d_call: -
v_call: TRBV7-2
j_call: TRBJ2-2
clone_size: -

cdr3_nt: TGTGCCAGCTCAGGACAGGGGGACACTGAAGCTTTCTTT
cdr3_aa: CASSGQGDTEAFF
d_call: TRBD1
v_call: TRBV2
j_call: TRBJ1-1
clone_size: -

cdr3_nt: TGTGCCAGCAGTTATCAGGGGGGCACAGATACGCAGTATTTT
cdr3_aa: CASSYQGGTDTQYF
d_call: TRBD1
v_call: TRBV27
j_call: TRBJ2-3
clone_size: -

cdr3_nt: TGTGCCAGCTCACCACAGCGGAACACCGGGGAGCTGTTTTTT
cdr3_aa: CASSPQRNTGELFF
d_call: -
v_call: TRBV18
j_call: TRBJ2-2
clone_size: -

cdr3_nt: TGTGCCAGCAGAGCAGGGGGGAACACAGATACGCAGTATTTT
cdr3_aa: CASRAGGNTDTQYF
d_call: -
v_call: TRBV7-3
j_call: TRBJ2-3
clone_size: -

cdr3_nt: TGTGCCAGCAGTACCCAGGGCCGTGGATTAGGCGGCTACACCTTC
cdr3_aa: CASSTQGRGLGGYTF
d_call: -
v_call: TRBV28
j_call: TRBJ1-2
clone_size: -

cdr3_nt: TGTGCCAGCAGTCGCATTCGAGGGGGGCAGTTCTTC
cdr3_aa: CASSRIRGGQFF
d_call: -
v_call: TRBV28
j_call: TRBJ2-1
clone_size: -

cdr3_nt: TGTGCCAGCAGCGTAGAAGGACACCCAATGCTCGGGGAGCTGTTTTTT
cdr3_aa: CASSVEGHPMLGELFF
d_call: -
v_call: TRBV9
j_call: TRBJ2-2
clone_size: -

cdr3_nt: TGTGCCAGCAGCTTACCCTACCTTAACTCCTACAATGAGCAGTTCTTC
cdr3_aa: CASSLPYLNSYNEQFF
d_call: -
v_call: TRBV5-5
j_call: TRBJ2-1
clone_size: once

cdr3_nt: TGTGCCAGCAGTTTAACCAGGGGGCATTACAATGAGCAGTTCTTC
cdr3_aa: CASSLTRGHYNEQFF
d_call: TRBD1
v_call: TRBV6-2/TRBV6-3
j_call: TRBJ2-1
clone_size: -

cdr3_nt: TGTGCCAGCAGCTTGGGGACAGGGTCCTTCAATGGCTACACCTTC
cdr3_aa: CASSLGTGSFNGYTF
d_call: TRBD1
v_call: TRBV7-2
j_call: TRBJ1-2
clone_size: few

cdr3_nt: TGTGCCAGTAGTACTCGGGAGGGCACAGATACGCAGTATTTT
cdr3_aa: CASSTREGTDTQYF
d_call: TRBD2
v_call: TRBV19
j_call: TRBJ2-3
clone_size: -

cdr3_nt: TGTGCCAGCAGTTTAGAGGGACTTGGCTACACCTTC
cdr3_aa: CASSLEGLGYTF
d_call: -
v_call: TRBV12-3/TRBV12-4
j_call: TRBJ1-2
clone_size: -

cdr3_nt: TGTGCCAGCAGCCTAGGACAGGGCGATGGCTACACCTTC
cdr3_aa: CASSLGQGDGYTF
d_call: TRBD1
v_call: TRBV28
j_call: TRBJ1-2
clone_size: few

cdr3_nt: TGTGCCAGCAGTGTGTCGCGGGGCACCGGGGAGCTGTTTTTT
cdr3_aa: CASSVSRGTGELFF
d_call: -
v_call: TRBV2
j_call: TRBJ2-2
clone_size: few

cdr3_nt: TGTGCCAGTGACGGGACTAGCGGGGGTAATACGCAGTATTTT
cdr3_aa: CASDGTSGGNTQYF
d_call: TRBD2
v_call: TRBV19
j_call: TRBJ2-3
clone_size: -

cdr3_nt: TGTGCCAGCAGCCCTCCCGGGACAGTGGGCGAGCAGTACTTC
cdr3_aa: CASSPPGTVGEQYF
d_call: TRBD1
v_call: TRBV3-1/TRBV3-2
j_call: TRBJ2-7
clone_size: -

cdr3_nt: TGTGCCAGCAGCTTACCGAATTCACCCCTCCACTTT
cdr3_aa: CASSLPNSPLHF
d_call: -
v_call: TRBV7-2
j_call: TRBJ1-6
clone_size: few

cdr3_nt: TGTGCCAGCAGTCCACTAGCGGGAGACTACAATGAGCAGTTCTTC
cdr3_aa: CASSPLAGDYNEQFF
d_call: TRBD2
v_call: TRBV27
j_call: TRBJ2-1
clone_size: -

cdr3_nt: TGTGCCAGCGCCACCGGGACACCGGGGGAGCAGTACTTC
cdr3_aa: CASATGTPGEQYF
d_call: -
v_call: TRBV6-5
j_call: TRBJ2-7
clone_size: -

cdr3_nt: TGTGCCAGCAGTCCGACAGGGGACACCTATGGCTACACCTTC
cdr3_aa: CASSPTGDTYGYTF
d_call: TRBD1
v_call: TRBV28
j_call: TRBJ1-2
clone_size: -

cdr3_nt: TGTGCCAGCAGTCCCCCGGGACACATCTACGAGCAGTACTTC
cdr3_aa: CASSPPGHIYEQYF
d_call: -
v_call: TRBV6-5
j_call: TRBJ2-7
clone_size: -

cdr3_nt: TGTGCCAGCTCCCCAACTAGGGGGACAGGGGATCTCTATGGCTACACCTTC
cdr3_aa: CASSPTRGTGDLYGYTF
d_call: TRBD1
v_call: TRBV18
j_call: TRBJ1-2
clone_size: -

cdr3_nt: TGTGCCAGCAGCCTTGGACAGGGTCTGAACACTGAAGCTTTCTTT
cdr3_aa: CASSLGQGLNTEAFF
d_call: TRBD1
v_call: TRBV3-1/TRBV3-2
j_call: TRBJ1-1
clone_size: -

cdr3_nt: TGTGCCAGTAGTTTTCCCGCGACAGGGTTGAACACTGAAGCTTTCTTT
cdr3_aa: CASSFPATGLNTEAFF
d_call: TRBD1
v_call: TRBV19
j_call: TRBJ1-1
clone_size: -